Listed here is a single T cell receptor (beta chain). Its antigen is still unknown. Clones were sequenced by immunoSEQ multiplex PCR, and TCRdb holds only the in-frame ones, with some missing. The table includes 20,000 to 25,000 clones, around 84% detected once. This CDR3 spans 11 amino acids. Germline lookup yields CDR1 SEHNR and CDR2 FQNEAQ (reference sequence). V was pared by 4 bases and J by 6 bases, with 7 bases between. This record belongs to a study of OX40 agonist ivuxolimab in advanced cancers. Study-level information: The group had a mean age of 60 years, ranged from about 20 to 80, and was around 86% male.

General study findings and limits: In CD8+ T cells, expanded clones were on average more numerous than in CD4+.

The chain is built from TRBV7-9 and TRBJ2-7; the D is unclear. The clonotype was recovered from an adult with an advanced solid tumor such as melanoma, head and neck, liver or kidney cancer. Specimen: CD4+ or CD8+ T cells sorted from blood, collected in a trial of the OX40 agonist ivuxolimab. CDR3 sequence: CASSSRGEQYF. The CDR3 coding sequence is TGTGCCAGCAGCTCTCGAGGCGAGCAGTACTTC.